This T cell receptor (beta chain) was captured by sequencing in a study of T-cell memory formation after mild COVID-19 (dated by TCRdb to 2020 to 2022). Background on the whole study: TCR sequence clusters from the two donors were found to be largely donor specific. The cohort comprised two young, previously healthy adult volunteers, one female and one male. In a couple of donors, T-cell clones that expanded and contracted after mild COVID-19 were followed by sequencing TCRalpha and TCRbeta repertoires longitudinally.

V is pared back by 3 bases and J by 1 base, with 11 bases lying between the germline termini. Via the germline V gene, CDR1 is KGHDR and CDR2 SFDVKD. The CDR3 runs 16 residues from the cysteine to the phenylalanine. The only DNA kept is the CDR3, 48 bases in frame from the first base. General findings and caveats noted by the study authors: Contracting CD4+ clones were located mainly in the CM and EM memory subsets, whereas CD8+ clones were found to be enriched in EMRA. Some responding clones were detected in pre-infection memory, suggesting pre-existing cross-reactive memory T cells joined the SARS-CoV-2 response. The study covered only two mild cases, and larger cohorts including severe cases with pre-infection samples were considered necessary. Clones that contracted from day 15 to 85 showed balanced CD4/CD8 phenotypes, whereas a second wave of clones that expanded from day 15 to 37 leaned towards CD4+. The second-wave clones that peaked on day 37 were not confirmed to be SARS-CoV-2 specific.

The run used an Illumina NovaSeq 6000. Using 5'RACE with constant-segment primers, TCRalpha and TCRbeta cDNA libraries were constructed, with sample barcodes and unique molecular identifiers added in the process. RNA was extracted from every sample with Trizol reagent. Libraries were amplified in two PCR steps, with a second sample barcode and Illumina TruSeq adapters added in the second step. Sequencing of libraries was performed on an Illumina NovaSeq with 2 x 150 bp paired-end reads. The published analysis was carried out like this. Demultiplexing of reads and collapsing into UMI-guided consensus sequences were performed with migec v1.2.7. Using mixcr v2.1.11, the UMI consensuses were aligned to TRA and TRB V and J templates and assembled into clonotypes. A clonotype was counted as expanded or contracted only when both edgeR and NoisET called the clonotype significant, with the noise models trained on biological replicates. edgeR calls used a false discovery rate-adjusted p below 0.01 and a log2 fold-change threshold of 1. As an exploratory analysis of dynamics, max-normalized trajectories of the 1000 most abundant clonotypes were examined with PCA combined with hierarchical clustering. Separately sequenced CD4+ and CD8+ repertoires were used to assign a CD4 or CD8 phenotype to each responding clone. Clones were called with MiXCR by TCRdb after fastp trimmed the public reads at Q25, and only in-frame beta chains were retained. Rows are unified per CDR3 protein, each entry keeping the most common DNA and genes. TCRdb assigned the V and J calls; the authors' analysis was not used. The sample contains more than 400,000 distinct CDR3 sequences, 15% to 20% of them found a single time. The ten biggest clones cover about 12% of the sample.

Points on this clonotype: Its antigen has not been determined. The input lacks base qualities; no much larger clone sits a single base away.

PBMCs were isolated by Ficoll-Paque density gradient centrifugation. The sequencing input was PBMCs or a T cell subset sorted from them (not recorded which). This receptor was taken from an adult woman who had mild COVID-19 (a few samples of this study predate the infection). The sample titles of this study are shuffled in the database, so cell type and time point are left out; the donor was told from shared clones. The rearranged chain carries TRBV24-1 and TRBJ2-2, with the D gene not confidently named. CDR3 loop: CATSDIAYKNTGELFF. The DNA reads TGTGCCACCAGTGATATAGCTTACAAGAACACCGGGGAGCTGTTTTTT.